This is a list of T cell receptor beta chains from one sample in a study of blood T cell repertoires in COVID-19. The table came from immunoSEQ multiplex PCR; TCRdb's copy has only in-frame clones and leaves some out. Of roughly 220,000 clones listed, about 91% are singletons. Input material: PBMCs or T cells enriched from blood (not recorded which). These receptors originate from a woman between 50 and 59 years old with acute COVID-19. Each CDR3 is given with its conserved first and last residue. The D gene is left open where the match is weak. Clone size is shown for a subset of rows, as once, few, many or a class of expanded clone.

>NA|TRBJ2-2|NA|TRBV6-5
CASSYSTGGELFF
TGTGCCAGCAGTTACTCGACGGGCGGGGAGCTGTTTTTT
>NA|TRBJ2-1|once|TRBV24-1
CATSAFASANEQFF
TGTGCCACCAGTGCCTTTGCTAGCGCCAATGAGCAGTTCTTC
>TRBD2|TRBJ2-1|NA|TRBV3-1/TRBV3-2
CASSQGTSGPLNEQFF
TGTGCCAGCAGCCAAGGGACTAGCGGGCCCCTCAATGAGCAGTTCTTC
>TRBD1|TRBJ1-4|NA|TRBV13
CASSLYSGTGDEKLFF
TGTGCCAGCAGCTTATACTCCGGGACAGGGGATGAAAAACTGTTTTTT
>NA|TRBJ1-1|NA|TRBV6-5
CASSLSDGLGAFF
TGTGCCAGCAGTTTAAGCGACGGGTTGGGAGCTTTCTTT
>NA|TRBJ2-1|NA|TRBV29-1
CSVEGDTYNEQFF
TGCAGCGTTGAAGGGGACACCTACAATGAGCAGTTCTTC
>TRBD2|TRBJ2-3|NA|TRBV30
CAWSTLPTSGRRDTQYF
TGTGCCTGGAGTACCCTCCCGACTAGCGGGAGAAGAGATACGCAGTATTTT
>TRBD1|TRBJ1-2|NA|TRBV7-2
CASSPETGNYGYTF
TGTGCCAGCAGCCCAGAGACAGGGAACTATGGCTACACCTTC
>TRBD1|TRBJ1-2|NA|TRBV18
CASSKVTGGDYGYTF
TGTGCCAGCTCAAAAGTGACAGGGGGCGACTATGGCTACACCTTC
>NA|TRBJ1-2|few|TRBV14
CASSHYPAVLHF
TGTGCCAGCAGCCACTATCCCGCGGTCTTGCACTTC
>TRBD1|TRBJ1-1|NA|TRBV6-1
CASSEGGTGNTEAFF
TGTGCCAGCAGTGAAGGGGGGACAGGGAACACTGAAGCTTTCTTT
>TRBD2|TRBJ2-7|NA|TRBV2
CASSKPGLAGGGPYEQYF
TGTGCCAGCAGTAAGCCGGGACTAGCGGGAGGGGGGCCCTACGAGCAGTACTTC
>TRBD1|TRBJ1-2|NA|TRBV5-6
CASSLFRGLYGYTF
TGTGCCAGCAGCTTGTTCAGGGGGCTCTATGGCTACACCTTC
>NA|TRBJ1-4|NA|TRBV6-5
CASRVGSLNEKLFF
TGTGCCAGCAGGGTAGGGAGCTTAAATGAAAAACTGTTTTTT
>NA|TRBJ2-2|NA|TRBV7-2
CASSLTGNTGELFF
TGTGCCAGCAGCTTAACAGGGAACACCGGGGAGCTGTTTTTT
>TRBD1|TRBJ1-2|NA|TRBV5-1
CASSWVGGDGYTF
TGCGCCAGCAGCTGGGTAGGGGGCGATGGCTACACCTTC
>NA|TRBJ1-1|NA|TRBV11-2
CASSPQGPTEAFF
TGTGCCAGCAGCCCACAGGGTCCCACTGAAGCTTTCTTT
>NA|TRBJ2-2|many|TRBV7-6
CASSLAYRAKIVSNGELFF
TGTGCCAGCAGCTTAGCATACAGGGCAAAAATCGTTTCAAACGGGGAGCTGTTTTTT
>NA|TRBJ1-2|NA|TRBV19
CASSIPTPYGYTF
TGTGCCAGTAGTATACCTACTCCCTATGGCTACACCTTC
>NA|TRBJ2-2|NA|TRBV28
CASSFATATGELFF
TGTGCCAGCAGTTTTGCTACAGCCACCGGGGAGCTGTTTTTT
>TRBD1|TRBJ2-7|few|TRBV4-1
CASAQGTGGYEQYF
TGCGCCAGCGCCCAGGGGACAGGGGGGTACGAGCAGTACTTC
>NA|TRBJ2-2|NA|TRBV9
CASSAERRSGELFF
TGTGCCAGCAGCGCCGAGCGGCGCAGCGGGGAGCTGTTTTTT
>TRBD2|TRBJ2-1|NA|TRBV7-2
CASSLTLAGGNYEQFF
TGTGCCAGCAGCTTAACGCTAGCGGGAGGTAATTATGAGCAGTTCTTC
>NA|TRBJ1-1|NA|TRBV18
CASSLSGTPGNTEAFF
TGTGCCAGCTCACTAAGCGGAACACCGGGGAACACTGAAGCTTTCTTT
>NA|TRBJ2-3|NA|TRBV10-3
CAISESSRGTDTQYF
TGTGCCATCAGTGAGTCGAGCCGAGGCACAGATACGCAGTATTTT
>TRBD1|TRBJ1-2|NA|TRBV28
CASSPRRGPWEGYTF
TGTGCCAGCAGTCCTCGCAGGGGGCCATGGGAGGGCTACACCTTC
>NA|TRBJ2-1|NA|TRBV19
CASSLGSASYLPLNEQFF
TGTGCCAGTAGCCTGGGGTCAGCTAGCTACCTCCCTCTAAATGAGCAGTTCTTC
>NA|TRBJ2-3|NA|TRBV4-3
CASSQRTGPLSTDTQYF
TGCGCCAGCAGCCAACGGACTGGACCTTTAAGCACAGATACGCAGTATTTT
>TRBD2|TRBJ2-7|NA|TRBV5-1
CASSPGGGRRGEQYF
TGCGCCAGCAGCCCCGGGGGGGGGCGTCGGGGCGAGCAGTACTTC
>TRBD1|TRBJ2-7|NA|TRBV29-1
CSVEGQDSYEQYF
TGCAGCGTTGAGGGACAGGACTCCTACGAGCAGTACTTC
>NA|TRBJ2-3|NA|TRBV7-9
CASSESLSDFTDTQYF
TGTGCCAGCAGTGAATCACTAAGCGACTTCACAGATACGCAGTATTTT
>TRBD1|TRBJ2-3|NA|TRBV5-6
CASSPRGGQGTDTQYF
TGTGCCAGCAGCCCCCGTGGGGGACAGGGCACAGATACGCAGTATTTT
>TRBD1|TRBJ2-3|NA|TRBV3-1/TRBV3-2
CASSHGQGLTDTQYF
TGTGCCAGCAGCCACGGACAGGGCCTCACAGATACGCAGTATTTT
>NA|TRBJ1-1|NA|TRBV7-6
CAAGGMNTEAFF
TGTGCGGCGGGCGGAATGAACACTGAAGCTTTCTTT
>NA|TRBJ2-7|once|TRBV12-3/TRBV12-4
CASSLGAIEQYF
TGTGCCAGCAGTCTGGGAGCGATCGAGCAGTACTTC
>NA|TRBJ2-7|NA|TRBV6-6
CASSYGRRTYEQYF
TGTGCCAGCAGTTACGGCAGGCGTACCTACGAGCAGTACTTC
>TRBD1|TRBJ1-2|NA|TRBV6-2/TRBV6-3
CASSLGQGPGYTF
TGTGCCAGCAGTTTAGGACAGGGACCTGGCTACACCTTC
>TRBD1|TRBJ1-1|NA|TRBV29-1
CSVAPGQGTTEAFF
TGCAGCGTTGCACCGGGACAGGGGACCACTGAAGCTTTCTTT
>NA|TRBJ1-2|once|TRBV4-1
CASSQASLQVIAGYTF
TGCGCCAGCAGCCAAGCCTCATTACAGGTGATTGCTGGCTACACCTTC
>NA|TRBJ1-6|NA|TRBV30
CAWTGTRGRNSPLHF
TGTGCCTGGACTGGCACCAGGGGCCGTAATTCACCCCTCCACTTT
>TRBD1|TRBJ2-5|few|TRBV30
CAWRTGWVETQYF
TGTGCCTGGAGGACAGGGTGGGTAGAGACCCAGTACTTC
>NA|TRBJ2-3|NA|TRBV6-2/TRBV6-3
CASSYSHTGNTDTQYF
TGTGCCAGCAGTTACTCACACACAGGCAACACAGATACGCAGTATTTT
>TRBD2|TRBJ2-3|NA|TRBV27
CASSRTSGRVSDTQYF
TGTGCCAGCAGCCGTACTAGCGGGAGGGTTTCAGATACGCAGTATTTT